This TCR beta chain derives from a study of response to subunit inactivated influenza vaccine (dated by TCRdb to 2016 to 2019). Notes on the research overall: Deep quantitative profiling of the T cell receptor repertoire was used in the study to follow responses to a trivalent subunit inactivated influenza vaccine.

V and J are trimmed by 8 bases and 2 bases, and the gene matches miss 3 bases of the junction. The CDR3 spans 12 residues, from the cysteine through the phenylalanine. Of the read, only the CDR3 DNA is kept; its 36 bases are in frame from base 1. For CDR1 and CDR2, the germline V gene lists KGHSH and LQKENI. Here is what the overall study found, with its caveats: According to the authors, only a limited number of new T cells may be recruited by each seasonal influenza vaccination.

Only a few counts were recorded for this clonotype. Its antigen remains undetermined. The input lacks base qualities; no much larger clone sits a single base away. Library preparation employed RT-PCR. Sequencer: Illumina HiSeq 2500. The public reads were run again by TCRdb, first through fastp at Q25 and then through MiXCR, and only productive beta chains were kept. For every CDR3 protein sequence, its rows merge into one entry that carries the most common genes and DNA. The sample table shows hundreds of thousands of distinct CDR3 sequences, and 15% to 18% are seen once. The ten largest clones add up to around 10% of the sample.

This sequence originates from a man aged 45 to 65 who received an inactivated influenza vaccine. Donor details come from another sample of the same person, matched by shared clones. The rearranged chain carries TRBV18 and TRBJ2-7; 7 of the junction bases match TRBD1. Specimen: PBMCs from blood, collected approximately 12 days after vaccination. The CDR3 sequence is CASTGQTYEQYF. The DNA reads TGTGCCAGCACGGGACAGACCTACGAGCAGTACTTC.